Following are 20 T cell receptor beta chains from one sample sequenced in a study of tissue T cells after allogeneic stem cell transplantation. Sequencing used immunoSEQ multiplex PCR; TCRdb keeps in-frame clones, though not all of them. This table has several thousand clones, roughly 73% appearing once. Enrolled prospectively were adult allogeneic hematopoietic cell transplant recipients whose graft-versus-host disease was steroid-refractory. The specimen was esophageal tissue, collected at autopsy. The receptors derive from a male patient older than 55 with steroid-refractory graft-versus-host disease after an allogeneic stem cell transplant. Some T cells here may be from the graft donor.

This chain links TRBV27 with TRBJ2-2; unclear D gene. The germline gives CDR1 MNHEY, CDR2 SMNVEV (reference sequence). Trimming left V 4 bases short and J 7 bases short, with 7 bases between. This CDR3 has 12 amino acids. For the CDR3, the DNA is TGTGCCAGCAGTTACGGAAACGGGGAGCTGTTTTTT. Translated: CASSYGNGELFF.

The V call is TRBV20-1, the J call TRBJ1-4, with D uncertain. V lost 3 bases, J lost 8 bases, and 7 bases lay in between. Germline V gives CDR1 DFQATT, CDR2 SNEGSKA (reference sequence). The CDR3 runs to 11 residues. The chain's CDR3 is CSASQPEKLFF. DNA for the CDR3: TGCAGTGCTAGTCAGCCCGAAAAACTGTTTTTT.

The chain uses TRBV5-1 and TRBJ2-4; D possibly corresponds to TRBD2 (5 bases). V gave up 4 bases and J gave up 0 bases, with 11 bases separating them. The CDR3 runs 15 residues. Germline V gene lookup returns CDR1 SGHRS and CDR2 YFSETQ. Here the CDR3 DNA reads TGCGCCAGCAGCCCGGACGCGGGAGCCAAAAACATTCAGTACTTC. Amino acid sequence: CASSPDAGAKNIQYF.

This chain's CDR3 is CASSGPRDPSSYEQYF. Here the CDR3 DNA reads TGTGCCAGCAGTGGACCGCGGGATCCGAGCTCCTACGAGCAGTACTTC. This chain uses TRBV25-1 with TRBJ2-7; D is perhaps TRBD2 (6 bases). The V gene's germline CDR1 is MGHDK and CDR2 SYGVNS. V lost 4 bases, J lost 0 bases, and 16 bases lay in between. The CDR3 is 16 amino acids.

The chain employs TRBV6-5 and TRBJ1-2; perhaps TRBD1 as D (6 bases). The length of the CDR3 is 16 residues. V lost 2 bases to trimming and J lost 6 bases, with 19 bases between them. From germline, CDR1 is MNHEY and CDR2 SVGAGI. The CDR3 DNA sequence: TGTGCCAGCAGTTACGGCCCAGGGGCCCCCTCTGATGGCTACACCTTC. Translating gives CASSYGPGAPSDGYTF.

The V and J genes are TRBV4-1 and TRBJ2-1; 10 nucleotides agree with TRBD2. In germline, CDR1 is MGHRA, CDR2 YSYEKL. The CDR3 runs 16 residues. V dropped 4 bases and J dropped 8; count of bases not matched to a gene: 11. The CDR3 here is CASSPTSGGAVYEQFF. CDR3 nucleotide sequence: TGCGCCAGCAGCCCAACCAGCGGGGGGGCCGTATATGAGCAGTTCTTC.

The rearrangement links TRBV6-7 to TRBJ1-5, with a tentative D call TRBD1 (6 bases). TRBV6-7 is flagged as an ORF with uncertain function. Trimming shortened V by 4 bases and J by 2 bases, and 15 bases separated the two germline ends. The CDR3 sequence is 16 residues long. CDR3 region: CASSWGLEGCNQPQHF. CDR3 bases: TGTGCCAGCAGTTGGGGGCTTGAAGGCTGCAATCAGCCCCAGCATTTT.

In this sample, this clone turned up a few times. This chain links TRBV23-1 with TRBJ2-7, with D perhaps TRBD1 (6 bases). TRBV23-1 is designated an ORF whose function remains uncertain. Trimming shortened V by 9 bases and J by 0 bases, and 12 bases separated the two germline ends. The CDR3 is 13 amino acids. The CDR3 reads CARNQGPSYEQYF. Here the CDR3 DNA reads TGCGCCAGAAATCAGGGGCCCTCCTACGAGCAGTACTTC.

This clone was counted between two and nine times. CDR3 region: CASSLNRDTEAFF. The CDR3 nucleotides read TGTGCCAGCAGTTTGAATAGGGACACTGAAGCTTTCTTT. The V call is TRBV12-3 or TRBV12-4, the J call TRBJ1-1; D unclear. With 3 bases removed from V and 3 bases from J, the gap between germline ends came to 8 bases. The CDR3 spans 13 residues.

The V gene is TRBV7-2, the J gene TRBJ1-1; 7 nucleotides agree with TRBD1. The germline CDR1 and CDR2 sequences are SGHTA and FQGNSA. The CDR3 runs 15 residues. J gave up 1 base and V 5 bases, and 7 bases lay outside the gene matches. The CDR3 spells CASSQWDRWNTEAFF. CDR3 DNA: TGTGCCAGCAGCCAGTGGGACAGATGGAACACTGAAGCTTTCTTT.

The V call is TRBV7-9, the J call TRBJ2-7; tentatively, D is TRBD1 (6 bases). V was shortened by 1 base and J by 2 bases, with 18 bases between the two germline ends. In germline, CDR1 is SEHNR, CDR2 FQNEAQ (reference sequence). CDR3 length: 17 residues. The chain's CDR3 is CASSLVAWGPETYEQYF. The CDR3 bases are TGTGCCAGCAGCTTAGTGGCTTGGGGGCCTGAGACCTACGAGCAGTACTTC.

The gene calls are TRBV6-4 and TRBJ2-3; 11 bases align to TRBD2. The CDR3 sequence is 15 residues long. Germline V gives CDR1 MRHNA, CDR2 SNTAGT. V dropped 3 bases and J dropped 1; count of bases not matched to a gene: 0. The CDR3 DNA sequence: TGTGCCAGCAGTGAGACTAGCGGGGGCACAGATACGCAGTATTTT. This sequence encodes CASSETSGGTDTQYF.

The genes are TRBV7-9 and TRBJ1-2; 9 bases match TRBD1. The CDR3 covers 15 residues. Germline V gives CDR1 SEHNR, CDR2 FQNEAQ (reference sequence). The J segment lost 5 bases and the V segment lost 5 bases, leaving 9 bases of the junction unmatched. The CDR3 DNA sequence: TGTGCCAGCAGCCGTGATACAGGGGGCGCGTATGGCTACACCTTC. Encoded protein: CASSRDTGGAYGYTF. Full variable domain (remainder filled in from reference TRBV7-9 and TRBJ1-2): DTGVSQNPRHKITKRGQNVTFRCDPISEHNRLYWYRQTLGQGPEFLTYFQNEAQLEKSRLLSDRFSAERPKGSFSTLEIQRTEQGDSAMYLCASSRDTGGAYGYTFGSGTRLTVV.

The chain joins TRBV19 to TRBJ2-7; D may match TRBD1 or TRBD2 (6 bases each). V dropped 2 bases and J dropped 0 bases, with 11 bases sitting between them. Germline CDR1 LNHDA, CDR2 SQIVND (reference sequence). This CDR3 contains 15 residues. CDR3 sequence reads: CASSITGRSSYEQYF. The CDR3 bases are TGTGCCAGTAGTATAACAGGGAGGAGCTCCTACGAGCAGTACTTC.

The chain uses TRBV27 and TRBJ2-2; TRBD1 might be the D (6 bases). CDR3 length: 14 amino acids. The germline V gene encodes CDR1 MNHEY and CDR2 SMNVEV (reference sequence). V was cut by 3 bases and J by 2 bases, with 7 bases left in between. The CDR3: CASSFGTNTGELFF. For the CDR3, the DNA is TGTGCCAGCAGTTTCGGGACAAACACCGGGGAGCTGTTTTTT.

Of note for this clone: Other nucleotide sequences in the sample specify the same CDR3. The gene calls are TRBV18 and TRBJ2-5; no clear D gene. CDR3 length: 11 amino acids. V was pared by 3 bases and J by 5 bases, with 4 bases between. CDR1 KGHSH and CDR2 LQKENI come from the germline V gene. The chain's CDR3 is CASSPDETQYF. DNA for the CDR3: TGTGCCAGCTCACCCGATGAGACCCAGTACTTC.

The chain recombines TRBV5-1 with TRBJ1-6; D not certain. CDR1 is SGHRS, CDR2 YFSETQ, per germline. V was clipped by 0 bases and J by 5 bases, with 6 bases between them. This CDR3 contains 14 residues. Written as DNA, the CDR3 is TGCGCCAGCAGCTTGGCTTTCCATAATTCACCCCTCCACTTT. This translates into CASSLAFHNSPLHF.

The chain recombines TRBV28 with TRBJ2-3; D is possibly TRBD1 or TRBD2 (6 bases each). The CDR3 is made up of 14 amino acids. Germline values: CDR1 MDHEN, CDR2 SYDVKM. Between the trimmed V and J ends, which lost 6 bases and 5 bases, there was a span of 15 bases. In nucleotides, the CDR3 is TGTGCCAGCAGCGATATGGGGGGCCAAGATACGCAGTATTTT. Amino acids: CASSDMGGQDTQYF.

The chain combines TRBV15 with TRBJ1-4; no definite D call. With 1 base removed from V and 6 bases from J, the gap between germline ends came to 9 bases. The germline CDR1 and CDR2 sequences are LNHNV and YYDKDF (reference sequence). This CDR3 has 14 residues. The CDR3: CATSRAHSDEKLFF. The CDR3 nucleotides read TGTGCCACCAGCAGAGCCCATTCGGATGAAAAACTGTTTTTT.

The V and J genes are TRBV24-1 and TRBJ2-7; a weak D match, TRBD2 (5 bases). Trimming shortened V by 1 base and J by 3 bases, and 6 bases separated the two germline ends. The CDR3 runs 13 residues. Germline CDR1 and CDR2: KGHDR and SFDVKD. The CDR3 spells CATSDLRGYEQYF. CDR3 sequence (DNA): TGTGCCACCAGTGATTTACGGGGCTACGAGCAGTACTTC.